This TCR beta chain derives from a study of T cell responses to AZD1222 COVID-19 vaccine. This clone was counted once. Germline V gene lookup returns CDR1 KGHDR and CDR2 SFDVKD. CDR3 length equals 14 residues. V lost 6 bases, J lost 4 bases, and 11 bases lay in between. Assay: immunoSEQ multiplex PCR; the TCRdb copy retains only in-frame clones and omits some. The sample contains 140,000 or so clones, around 90% of which appear only once. The TCR was taken from an adult who received the MenACWY meningococcal vaccine as a control. Sequencing used peripheral blood, obtained 28 days after the second dose of the MenACWY control vaccine. The V call is TRBV24-1, the J call TRBJ2-2, with a tentative D call TRBD1 (5 bases). CDR3 region: CATSRQGVTGELFF. CDR3 in DNA: TGTGCCACCAGTCGGCAGGGTGTCACCGGGGAGCTGTTTTTT.